Below, 24 T cell receptor beta chains from the same sample are listed, as sequenced in a study of T-cell reconstitution after alpha-beta-depleted transplantation in children. This sample's TCRbeta library carried unique molecular identifier barcodes. TCRdb used MiXCR to reprocess the PCR reads, holding one entry per CDR3 protein. The sample records around 300,000 distinct CDR3 sequences, roughly 21% being singletons. Specimen: PBMCs, mostly from graft donor cells, collected 180 days after TCRalphabeta/CD19-depleted stem cell transplant. These receptors were collected from a male patient between 5 and 17 years old who had a stem cell transplant for acute lymphoblastic leukemia, so the T cells may come from the graft donor.

The gene calls are TRBV30 and TRBJ2-7, with 9 bases lining up with TRBD1. This CDR3 has 12 amino acids. Germline CDR1 GTSNPN, CDR2 SVGIG (reference sequence). V lost 5 bases to trimming and J lost 2 bases; unmatched junction nucleotides: 1. The chain's CDR3 is CAWDRGAYEQYF. CDR3 coding DNA: TGTGCCTGGGACAGGGGGGCCTACGAGCAGTACTTC. Complete variable domain (other parts from reference TRBV30 and TRBJ2-7): SQTIHQWPATLVQPVGSPLSLECTVEGTSNPNLYWYRQAAGRGLQLLFYSVGIGQISSEVPQNLSASRPQDRQFILSSKKLLLSDSGFYLCAWDRGAYEQYFGPGTRLTVT.

The rearrangement joins TRBV10-2 to TRBJ2-7; D is perhaps TRBD1 (6 bases). This CDR3 region has 18 residues. V lost 6 bases and J 0 bases, leaving 24 bases between the germline ends. Germline V gives CDR1 WSHSY, CDR2 SAAADI. In DNA form, the CDR3 reads TGCGCCAGCAGGAAACAGGGCTTGGGAATTGGGAGCTCCTACGAGCAGTACTTC. Protein product: CASRKQGLGIGSSYEQYF.

The V gene is TRBV4-1, the J gene TRBJ2-1; 9 nucleotides match TRBD2. Germline values: CDR1 MGHRA, CDR2 YSYEKL. Germline trimming cut 3 bases from V and 3 bases from J; bases unmatched to any gene: 9. CDR3 length: 17 residues. In DNA, the CDR3 is TGCGCCAGCAGCCAGGTGGCTAGCGGGGTCCTCTACAATGAGCAGTTCTTC. It encodes CASSQVASGVLYNEQFF.

This chain uses TRBV24-1 with TRBJ2-5, with 9 bases matching TRBD1. Germline loops: CDR1 KGHDR, CDR2 SFDVKD. J gave up 5 bases and V 4 bases, and 4 bases lay outside the gene matches. This CDR3 comprises 14 residues. The CDR3 spells CATSETGGSETQYF. CDR3 sequence (DNA): TGTGCCACCAGTGAAACAGGGGGCTCGGAGACCCAGTACTTC.

This clonotype was observed a few times. This CDR3 is CASSLGTLMADTQYF. CDR3 nucleotide sequence: TGTGCCAGCAGCTTAGGGACCCTTATGGCAGATACGCAGTATTTT. The gene calls are TRBV7-2 and TRBJ2-3; no clear D. The germline V and J ends were trimmed by 1 base and 4 bases, with 12 bases remaining between them. CDR3 length equals 15 residues. Germline V lookup: CDR1 SGHTA, CDR2 FQGNSA.

The chain uses TRBV4-1 and TRBJ2-1; the D gene is possibly TRBD2 (6 bases). The CDR3 loop spans 13 amino acids. Germline V gene sequence: CDR1 MGHRA, CDR2 YSYEKL. V lost 1 base and J lost 10, with 11 bases in between. This CDR3 reads CASSQAGLDEQFF. CDR3 nucleotide sequence: TGCGCCAGCAGCCAAGCGGGACTGGACGAGCAGTTCTTC.

This clonotype was seen a handful of times. The chain uses TRBV20-1 and TRBJ2-1, with 14 bases fitting TRBD2. Germline CDR1 is DFQATT and CDR2 is SNEGSKA (reference sequence). V lost 6 bases and J lost 10; bases outside the gene matches: 11. The CDR3 spans 15 residues. CDR3 loop: CSATTGTSGRGEQFF. CDR3 nucleotide sequence: TGCAGTGCCACCACCGGGACTAGCGGGAGAGGGGAGCAGTTCTTC.

In its sample, this clonotype was seen a few times. V is TRBV9 and J is TRBJ2-5, with 7 bases lining up with TRBD2. Losses at the gene ends were 5 bases for V and 5 bases for J; bases not matched to a gene: 12. The CDR3 is 15 amino acids. Germline CDR1 reads SGDLS; CDR2 reads YYNGEE. CDR3 sequence (DNA): TGTGCCAGCAGTAGAGACGGCGGGAGACCGGAGACCCAGTACTTC. Protein product: CASSRDGGRPETQYF.

This sequence joins TRBV29-1 and TRBJ2-1; D possibly matches TRBD1 or TRBD2 (6 bases each). The germline V gene encodes CDR1 SQVTM and CDR2 ANQGSEA. The CDR3 is 17 residues long. V was trimmed by 4 bases and J by 8 bases, leaving 27 bases between them. As DNA, the CDR3 is TGCAGCGTTGCCATCCTATTTAGCGGCCTTAGGGGGGATGAGCAGTTCTTC. Translating gives CSVAILFSGLRGDEQFF.

As DNA, the CDR3 is TGTGCCAGCAGCCCAGGACTAGCGGGAACCTCGATCTACAATGAGCAGTTCTTC. As protein: CASSPGLAGTSIYNEQFF. The chain joins TRBV11-1 to TRBJ2-1; the match to TRBD2 covers 12 bases. CDR3 length: 18 residues. CDR1 is SGHAT and CDR2 is FQDESV in the germline V gene (reference sequence). The J segment lost 3 bases and the V segment lost 5 bases, leaving 11 bases of the junction unmatched.

This clonotype was recorded a few times. The chain is built from TRBV7-3 and TRBJ2-1; TRBD1 agrees at 12 bases. V was clipped by 4 bases and J by 5 bases; unmatched bases: 12. This CDR3 region has 18 residues. Germline CDR1 and CDR2: SGHTA and FQGTGA. CDR3 sequence reads: CASSYATGTGGGDNEQFF. CDR3 DNA: TGTGCCAGCAGCTACGCGACCGGGACAGGGGGCGGTGACAATGAGCAGTTCTTC.

The CDR3 nucleotides are TGTGCCAGCAGCTTCTTGGGACAGCCCACAGATACGCAGTATTTT. It encodes CASSFLGQPTDTQYF. The rearrangement links TRBV7-6 to TRBJ2-3; TRBD1 aligns across 7 bases. Trimming removed 3 bases from V and 2 bases from J; junction bases left unmatched: 5. Germline CDR1 reads SGHVS; CDR2 reads FNYEAQ. This CDR3 region has 15 residues.

The chain links TRBV3-1 to TRBJ2-5; 11 nucleotides agree with TRBD2. This CDR3 has 16 amino acids. V shed 0 bases, J shed 1 base, and the junction held 1 base outside the gene matches. Germline lookup yields CDR1 LGHDT and CDR2 YNNKEL (reference sequence). DNA for the CDR3: TGTGCCAGCAGCCAAGAAACTAGCGGGGGCCAAGAGACCCAGTACTTC. Its protein is CASSQETSGGQETQYF.

To note about this clonotype: At one boundary the junction diverges from the germline segment, which might be a read error. J is TRBJ1-2 and V is TRBV20-1, with D tentatively TRBD1 (6 bases). CDR1 is DFQATT, CDR2 SNEGSKA, per germline (reference sequence). The CDR3 sequence is 16 residues long. The CDR3 loop reads CSSRGVLAGVGYGYTF. The CDR3 DNA follows: TGCAGTTCTAGGGGGGTACTCGCTGGAGTGGGCTATGGCTACACCTTC.

This clonotype was counted between two and nine times. V gene TRBV27 combines with J gene TRBJ1-1; 9 bases map to TRBD1. The CDR3 sequence is 16 residues long. The germline CDR1 and CDR2 sequences are MNHEY and SMNVEV (reference sequence). The J segment lost 1 base and the V segment lost 5 bases, leaving 8 bases of the junction unmatched. The chain's CDR3 is CASSAGQGRANTEAFF. CDR3 in DNA: TGTGCCAGCAGTGCCGGACAGGGGCGGGCGAACACTGAAGCTTTCTTT.

V gene TRBV20-1 combines with J gene TRBJ1-2, with TRBD1 matching 8 bases. After removal of 3 bases from V and 4 bases from J, the junction contained 4 bases not matched to a gene. The CDR3 has 13 amino acids. Germline-derived CDR1 and CDR2 are DFQATT and SNEGSKA (reference sequence). The CDR3 region is CSARLQGVYGYTF. The CDR3 nucleotides read TGCAGTGCTAGGTTACAGGGGGTCTATGGCTACACCTTC.

The gene calls are TRBV20-1 and TRBJ2-5; D is ambiguous. The CDR3 has 11 amino acids. The ends were cut back, 3 bases at V and 4 bases at J, with 6 bases in the middle. CDR1 DFQATT and CDR2 SNEGSKA come from the germline V gene (reference sequence). As DNA, the CDR3 is TGCAGTGCTAGGACGGGAGAGACCCAGTACTTC. This translates into CSARTGETQYF.

The chain combines TRBV7-8 with TRBJ1-6, with a possible D match to TRBD1 (5 bases). V lost 5 bases and J 0 bases, leaving 17 bases between the germline ends. Germline V gene lookup returns CDR1 SGHVS and CDR2 FQNEAQ. The CDR3 is 18 amino acids. DNA of the CDR3: TGTGCCAGCAGCGACCGGTTACAGGCCAACTCCTATAATTCACCCCTCCACTTT. Its protein is CASSDRLQANSYNSPLHF.

The chain combines TRBV28 with TRBJ2-2; 9 bases are a match to TRBD2. CDR3 length: 14 amino acids. CDR1 and CDR2 (germline): MDHEN, SYDVKM. The trim removed 6 bases at V and 6 bases at J, leaving 5 bases unmatched. In DNA, the CDR3 is TGTGCCAGCAGGGCGGGGGGGCTGGCCGGGGAGCTGTTTTTT. This codes for CASRAGGLAGELFF. The entire variable domain, with the rest obtained from reference TRBV28 and TRBJ2-2, is as follows: DVKVTQSSRYLVKRTGEKVFLECVQDMDHENMFWYRQDPGLGLRLIYFSYDVKMKEKGDIPEGYSVSREKKERFSLILESASTNQTSMYLCASRAGGLAGELFFGEGSRLTVL.

There are a few counts of this clonotype. The V and J genes are TRBV6-1 and TRBJ1-4, with D possibly TRBD1 on 5 matching bases. The CDR3 runs to 15 residues. The ends were cut back, 6 bases at V and 3 bases at J, with 14 bases in the middle. Germline lookup yields CDR1 MNHNS and CDR2 SASEGT. The DNA for the CDR3 is TGTGCCAGCAGCCGGGGAGACAGTCCTAATGAAAAACTGTTTTTT. Protein: CASSRGDSPNEKLFF.

In DNA, the CDR3 is TGCGCCAGCAGCCAAGAATGGGAAGGGAATGAAAAACTGTTTTTT. It encodes CASSQEWEGNEKLFF. The chain employs TRBV4-1 and TRBJ1-4; no firm D call. Trimming shortened V by 0 bases and J by 5 bases, and 10 bases separated the two germline ends. There are 15 residues in the CDR3. Germline CDR1 is MGHRA and CDR2 is YSYEKL.

The V call is TRBV18, the J call TRBJ1-1; D may be TRBD1 (6 bases). Germline V CDR1 and CDR2: KGHSH, LQKENI. The V and J ends lost 6 bases and 1 base respectively, with 15 bases between them. The CDR3 has 15 residues. The CDR3 protein is CASSRTTGQNTEAFF. CDR3 coding DNA: TGTGCCAGCTCTCGAACGACAGGCCAGAACACTGAAGCTTTCTTT.

This clonotype occurred many times. The CDR3 sequence: CASSPRLAGSYHEQYF. The DNA of the CDR3 is TGTGCCAGCAGTCCCAGACTAGCGGGAAGCTACCACGAGCAGTACTTC. J is TRBJ2-7 and V is TRBV27, with 11 bases lining up with TRBD2. After removal of 5 bases from V and 5 bases from J, the junction contained 11 bases not matched to a gene. Per the germline V gene, CDR1 is MNHEY and CDR2 is SMNVEV (reference sequence). The CDR3 consists of 16 residues.

V usage is TRBV29-1 and J usage is TRBJ2-1; 9 bases agree with TRBD2. V was clipped by 6 bases and J by 7 bases; unmatched bases: 13. In germline, CDR1 is SQVTM, CDR2 ANQGSEA. The CDR3 consists of 15 residues. The CDR3 protein is CSVTSLAGIRNEQFF. The DNA for the CDR3 is TGCAGCGTCACGAGCCTAGCGGGAATTAGGAATGAGCAGTTCTTC.